The 22 T cell receptor beta chains reported below all come from one sample, sequenced in a study of blood T cells in healthy people across ages. A second PCR of roughly 7 to 11 cycles used a sample-barcoded 5' primer and a J-beta primer mix. One entry per CDR3 protein results from TCRdb running MiXCR on the 5' RACE reads. In the table there are over 600,000 distinct CDR3 sequences, 21% of which are singletons. Sequencing was performed on blood. The source is a man in his 70s in good health.

The chain recombines TRBV12-3 or TRBV12-4 with TRBJ1-1, with TRBD1 as a possible D gene (5 bases). Trimming took 7 bases from V and 5 from J, leaving 14 bases between them. The CDR3 is made up of 13 amino acids. CDR3: CASNPDRGTEAFF. CDR3 nucleotides: TGTGCCAGCAACCCTGACAGAGGGACTGAAGCTTTCTTT.

This clonotype was found many times. The rearrangement joins TRBV4-3 to TRBJ1-3; weak D call: TRBD1 (5 bases). This CDR3 is 16 amino acids long. The V gene lost 0 bases and the J gene lost 0 bases, with 9 bases spanning the gap. Looked up from germline, CDR1 is LGHNA and CDR2 is YSLEER. The CDR3 coding sequence is TGCGCCAGCAGCCAAGATCCCAGGGCCTCTGGAAACACCATATATTTT. Its translation is CASSQDPRASGNTIYF.

The chain recombines TRBV20-1 with TRBJ2-1, with D perhaps TRBD2 (7 bases). Germline CDR1 reads DFQATT; CDR2 reads SNEGSKA (reference sequence). The CDR3 covers 13 residues. Trimming removed 0 bases at V and 10 bases at J, with 13 bases between. The CDR3, as DNA: TGCAGTGCTAGAGAGGGGGGGCCGCACGAGCAGTTCTTC. It codes for CSAREGGPHEQFF.

This clonotype was detected only a few times. The chain has TRBV7-3 and TRBJ1-5; 9 bases line up with TRBD1. Germline V gene data show CDR1 as SGHTA and CDR2 as FQGTGA. The length of the CDR3 is 16 residues. V lost 5 bases and J lost 5; bases outside the gene matches: 10. The CDR3 region has the DNA TGTGCCAGCAGCGCCACCGAGGACAGGGGCCATCAGCCCCAGCATTTT. Translated, it gives CASSATEDRGHQPQHF.

CDR3 amino acids: CASSLPAGSSDTQYF. In DNA, the CDR3 is TGTGCCAGCAGCTTACCAGCGGGGAGCTCGGATACGCAGTATTTT. The V call is TRBV7-9, the J call TRBJ2-3, with 7 nucleotides matching TRBD2. The CDR3 is made up of 15 amino acids. V lost 2 bases to trimming and J lost 6 bases; unmatched junction nucleotides: 8. Germline V gene data show CDR1 as SEHNR and CDR2 as FQNEAQ (reference sequence).

This clonotype was detected only a few times. The chain combines TRBV3-1 with TRBJ2-7; 9 bases are shared with TRBD2. V shed 1 base and J 3 bases; nucleotides not matched to a gene: 4. This CDR3 has 15 amino acids. The V gene's germline CDR1 is LGHDT and CDR2 YNNKEL (reference sequence). The CDR3 sequence is CASSQVLREGYEQYF. The CDR3 coding sequence is TGTGCCAGCAGCCAAGTTTTGCGGGAGGGCTACGAGCAGTACTTC.

This clonotype was seen only a few times. This rearrangement joins TRBV20-1 to TRBJ2-3; D is ambiguous. Germline values: CDR1 DFQATT, CDR2 SNEGSKA (reference sequence). The CDR3 covers 12 residues. V lost 2 bases to trimming and J lost 4 bases, with 7 bases between them. Here the CDR3 reads CSARKASDTQYF. The CDR3 region has the DNA TGCAGTGCTAGAAAAGCCTCAGATACGCAGTATTTT.

This chain joins TRBV2 and TRBJ1-6; D not resolved. The CDR3 has 15 residues. V was cut by 4 bases and J by 7 bases, with 14 bases left in between. The V gene's germline CDR1 is SNHLY and CDR2 FYNNEI. CDR3 sequence: CASSGPMGSNSPLHF. The CDR3, as DNA: TGTGCCAGCAGTGGCCCCATGGGGTCAAATTCACCCCTCCACTTT.

The CDR3 bases are TGCGCCAGCAGCCTGATAGCGGGTTCCTACGAGCAGTACTTC. This translates into CASSLIAGSYEQYF. The chain uses TRBV5-1 and TRBJ2-5; TRBD2 agrees at 7 bases. The DNA end favors TRBJ2-7, so the J call may be wrong. The CDR3 totals 14 residues. Germline CDR1 and CDR2: SGHRS and YFSETQ.

V gene TRBV18 combines with J gene TRBJ2-2, with no clear D. The CDR3 loop spans 16 amino acids. V lost 2 bases and J 2 bases, leaving 12 bases between the germline ends. Germline V lookup: CDR1 KGHSH, CDR2 LQKENI. The CDR3 DNA is TGTGCCAGCTCACCAAACCAAGCCACCAACACCGGGGAGCTGTTTTTT. Translating it yields CASSPNQATNTGELFF.

The chain uses TRBV6-5 and TRBJ2-1, with TRBD1 matching over 8 bases. TRBJ2-7 matches the DNA end more closely, so the J call is doubtful. The V gene's germline CDR1 is MNHEY and CDR2 SVGAGI. The CDR3 consists of 14 residues. Here the CDR3 reads CASSQPGGPYEQYF. The CDR3 region has the DNA TGTGCCAGCAGTCAACCAGGGGGCCCTTACGAGCAGTACTTC.

In its sample, this clonotype was seen a few times. The chain combines TRBV15 with TRBJ2-3; 10 positions match TRBD2. CDR1 and CDR2 (germline): LNHNV, YYDKDF (reference sequence). The CDR3 length is 14 residues. The trim removed 8 bases at V and 2 bases at J, leaving 4 bases unmatched. The CDR3 DNA follows: TGTGCCACCGGAGCGGGAGGGGTCACAGATACGCAGTATTTT. Its translation is CATGAGGVTDTQYF.

This clonotype appeared a few times. The gene calls are TRBV19 and TRBJ2-5, with a possible D match to TRBD1 (5 bases). The germline V and J ends were trimmed by 3 bases and 1 base, with 9 bases remaining between them. The CDR3 spans 14 residues. CDR1 and CDR2 (germline): LNHDA, SQIVND (reference sequence). CDR3 loop: CASSMGHPQETQYF. The DNA for the CDR3 is TGTGCCAGTAGTATGGGGCACCCCCAAGAGACCCAGTACTTC.

The gene calls are TRBV12-3 or TRBV12-4 and TRBJ1-6; 8 nucleotides agree with TRBD1. CDR3 size: 15 residues. V shed 1 base and J 8 bases; nucleotides not matched to a gene: 4. The CDR3 nucleotides are TGTGCCAGCAGTTTAGGGAGGGGACAGGATTCACCCCTCCACTTT. This translates into CASSLGRGQDSPLHF.

CDR3 loop: CASSQGQGGGNQPQHF. The CDR3 DNA reads TGTGCCAGCAGCCAAGGACAGGGGGGCGGCAATCAGCCCCAGCATTTT. The chain couples TRBV7-8 to TRBJ1-5, with 10 bases identical to TRBD1. The V gene end was trimmed by 5 bases and the J gene end by 2 bases; junction bases not matched to a gene: 6. Germline lookup yields CDR1 SGHVS and CDR2 FQNEAQ. This CDR3 is built from 16 residues.

This rearrangement joins TRBV5-1 to TRBJ2-1; no definite D call. The CDR3 is 14 residues long. From germline, CDR1 is SGHRS and CDR2 YFSETQ. V lost 0 bases, J lost 7 bases, and 11 bases lay in between. CDR3 amino acids: CASSLERMGNEQFF. The CDR3 region has the DNA TGCGCCAGCAGCTTGGAACGGATGGGAAATGAGCAGTTCTTC.

V usage is TRBV25-1 and J usage is TRBJ2-1; TRBD2 aligns across 11 bases. The V segment lost 4 bases and the J segment 1 base; nucleotides outside the gene matches: 6. CDR1 is MGHDK and CDR2 is SYGVNS in the germline V gene. CDR3 length: 17 residues. In nucleotides, the CDR3 is TGTGCCAGCAGTGGATACACTAGCGGGAGTTCCTACAATGAGCAGTTCTTC. Protein product: CASSGYTSGSSYNEQFF.

This clonotype was seen once. The genes are TRBV5-1 and TRBJ2-7, with 7 positions matching TRBD1. V was pared by 4 bases and J by 1 base, with 8 bases of the junction left unmatched. The CDR3 covers 15 residues. Germline V lookup: CDR1 SGHRS, CDR2 YFSETQ. The CDR3 DNA follows: TGCGCCAGCAGCCAGGGGGACAGCGTTTCCTACGAGCAGTACTTC. Its protein product is CASSQGDSVSYEQYF.

This clonotype occurred many times. CDR3 in DNA: TGCGCCAGCAGCCCCCAAGGACAGGGGAAAAACATTCAGTACTTC. This gives the protein CASSPQGQGKNIQYF. The chain links TRBV5-1 to TRBJ2-4, with 9 bases lining up with TRBD1. Germline lookup yields CDR1 SGHRS and CDR2 YFSETQ. The CDR3 runs to 15 residues. V dropped 4 bases and J dropped 4; count of bases not matched to a gene: 6. The full variable domain, in which reference TRBV5-1 and TRBJ2-4 provide the parts outside the CDR3, is KAGVTQTPRYLIKTRGQQVTLSCSPISGHRSVSWYQQTPGQGLQFLFEYFSETQRNKGNFPGRFSGRQFSNSRSEMNVSTLELGDSALYLCASSPQGQGKNIQYFGAGTRLSVL.

This sequence joins TRBV7-6 and TRBJ2-1; TRBD2 agrees at 9 bases. There are 15 residues in the CDR3. The ends lost 1 base at V and 8 bases at J; junction bases unmatched: 6. CDR1 SGHVS and CDR2 FNYEAQ come from the germline V gene. The CDR3 nucleotides read TGTGCCAGCAGCTTAGTAGCGGGAGATGTTCATGAGCAGTTCTTC. This sequence encodes CASSLVAGDVHEQFF.

This clonotype turned up a few times. The chain combines TRBV5-1 with TRBJ2-4, with unresolved D. V lost 1 base and J lost 0, with 26 bases in between. Germline values: CDR1 SGHRS, CDR2 YFSETQ. The CDR3 contains 21 residues. CDR3 loop: CASSLRNPLRSNHLAKNIQYF. The CDR3 nucleotides are TGCGCCAGCAGCTTGCGAAACCCCCTACGGAGCAACCATCTAGCCAAAAACATTCAGTACTTC.

The V and J genes are TRBV7-6 and TRBJ2-5; D not certain. The CDR3 extends over 16 amino acids. Trimming left V 1 base short and J 2 bases short, with 14 bases between. Germline V gives CDR1 SGHVS, CDR2 FNYEAQ. The CDR3 protein is CASSLDIGLGQETQYF. DNA for the CDR3: TGTGCCAGCAGCTTAGATATAGGGCTCGGGCAAGAGACCCAGTACTTC.